A single T cell receptor beta chain is shown here with its context. After removal of 6 bases from V and 3 bases from J, the junction contained 4 bases not matched to a gene. Germline V gene data show CDR1 as LNHDA and CDR2 as SQIVND (reference sequence). The CDR3 extends over 14 amino acids. The data were taken from a study of blood T cell repertoires in COVID-19. TCRdb's copy holds only in-frame clones and misses some; the assay was immunoSEQ multiplex PCR. The data contain fewer than 400,000 clones, 80% to 90% of them singletons. The chain links TRBV19 to TRBJ1-5, with 8 bases that match TRBD1. The source of this sequence is a man aged 25-45 years who had recovered from COVID-19. Sequenced input: PBMCs or T cells enriched from blood (not recorded which). The CDR3 nucleotides are TGTGCCAGTAGGGACAGGGTGTACAATCAGCCCCAGCATTTT. The encoded protein is CASRDRVYNQPQHF.